The clone carrying this T cell receptor beta chain was seen a few times. PBMCs numbering at least 6.5 million were isolated per sample. The CDR3 has 16 amino acids. With V trimmed by 1 base and J by 3 bases, 5 bases remained unmatched. CDR1 LGHNA and CDR2 YNFKEQ come from the germline V gene. The sample comes from a study of blood T cells in healthy people across ages. Sample-barcoded 5' priming and a J-beta primer mix drove a second PCR of roughly 7 to 11 cycles. One entry per CDR3 protein, called by TCRdb with MiXCR from the 5' RACE reads. There are over 950,000 distinct CDR3 sequences in the sample; 51% occur only once, and about 21% lies in the top ten.

This sequence joins TRBV4-2 and TRBJ2-3; TRBD2 aligns across 9 bases. The sequencing sample was made of blood. This clonotype originated in a woman in her fifties or sixties in good health. CDR3 sequence reads: CASSQVMTSGTDTQYF. In DNA form, the CDR3 reads TGTGCCAGCAGCCAAGTTATGACTAGCGGTACAGATACGCAGTATTTT.